The 25 T cell receptor beta chains listed next were all sequenced from one sample in a study of metastatic and nonmetastatic thyroid tumors (TCRdb year 2020). Receptor amplification or capture employed PCR. Instrument on record: Illumina HiSeq 4000. TCRdb reprocessed the public reads (quality trimming at Q25 with fastp, clone calling with MiXCR) and kept in-frame beta chains. Across this sample there are some 30,000 clones, with roughly 33% seen only once. The ten largest account for about 16% of the sample. No treatment had been received by any patient before thyroid surgery. The sequenced sample consisted of tumor tissue. These receptors originate from a female donor with papillary thyroid cancer or a benign thyroid nodule (not recorded which). Some clones in this sample may be carry-over from other donors' samples.

The rearrangement links TRBV6-5 to TRBJ1-6; 8 nucleotides align to TRBD1. This CDR3 is 15 amino acids long. Trimming removed 4 bases from V and 4 bases from J; junction bases left unmatched: 3. Germline-derived CDR1 and CDR2 are MNHEY and SVGAGI. DNA for the CDR3: TGTGCCAGCAGTTCGGACAGGGCATATAATTCACCCCTCCACTTT. Its protein is CASSSDRAYNSPLHF.

V is TRBV11-2 and J is TRBJ2-5, with 7 bases lining up with TRBD2. The CDR3 contains 15 residues. After removal of 1 base from V and 3 bases from J, the junction contained 5 bases not matched to a gene. From germline, CDR1 is SGHAT and CDR2 FQNNGV. CDR3 loop: CASSLGGSGEETQYF. The CDR3 bases are TGTGCCAGCAGCTTAGGCGGGAGTGGGGAAGAGACCCAGTACTTC. Together with reference TRBV11-2 and TRBJ2-5, the CDR3 gives the full variable domain: EAGVAQSPRYKIIEKRQSVAFWCNPISGHATLYWYQQILGQGPKLLIQFQNNGVVDDSQLPKDRFSAERLKGVDSTLKIQPAKLEDSAVYLCASSLGGSGEETQYFGPGTRLLVL.

This clone occurred a few times. J is TRBJ2-7 and V is TRBV27; TRBD2 aligns across 7 bases. This CDR3 is 13 amino acids long. V shed 8 bases, J shed 5 bases, and the junction held 9 bases outside the gene matches. Germline CDR1 is MNHEY and CDR2 is SMNVEV (reference sequence). This CDR3 is CASSHRGVNEQYF. Here the CDR3 DNA reads TGTGCCAGCTCCCACCGGGGGGTGAACGAGCAGTACTTC.

This sequence joins TRBV6-2 or TRBV6-3 and TRBJ2-5; 7 bases map to TRBD1. V gave up 5 bases and J gave up 5 bases; unmatched junction bases: 14. Germline loops: CDR1 MNHEY, CDR2 SVGEGT. This CDR3 contains 16 residues. Written as DNA, the CDR3 is TGTGCCAGCAGTCCATCTTCACAGGGGCCGGCTGAGACCCAGTACTTC. It translates to CASSPSSQGPAETQYF.

This clone was detected a few times. V is TRBV7-8 and J is TRBJ2-2; D is perhaps TRBD2 (6 bases). The CDR3 is 14 amino acids. V was pared by 5 bases and J by 5 bases, with 12 bases between. Germline assignment: CDR1 SGHVS and CDR2 FQNEAQ. The CDR3 spells CASSIGTHTGELFF. The DNA for the CDR3 is TGTGCCAGCAGCATCGGGACTCATACCGGGGAGCTGTTTTTT.

This clone was counted only a few times. The chain couples TRBV12-3 or TRBV12-4 to TRBJ1-3, with TRBD1 identical over 9 bases. The CDR3 consists of 14 residues. V lost 8 bases and J lost 7; bases outside the gene matches: 9. The CDR3 loop reads CASLQGAPVNTIYF. DNA for the CDR3: TGTGCCAGCCTACAGGGGGCGCCGGTGAACACCATATATTTT.

V is TRBV24-1 and J is TRBJ2-5, with 8 bases matching TRBD1. The germline V gene has CDR1 KGHDR and CDR2 SFDVKD. The CDR3 sequence is 18 residues long. After removal of 4 bases from V and 1 base from J, the junction contained 13 bases not matched to a gene. CDR3 protein: CATSDTHRTGRIQETQYF. The CDR3 DNA reads TGTGCCACCAGTGACACCCACCGGACAGGGAGGATCCAAGAGACCCAGTACTTC.

This clone was seen only a few times. The rearrangement links TRBV6-2 or TRBV6-3 to TRBJ2-7, with D uncertain. From germline, CDR1 is MNHEY and CDR2 SVGEGT. This CDR3 has 13 residues. V was trimmed by 7 bases and J by 3 bases, leaving 13 bases between them. The CDR3 is CASNRPLGYEQYF. The DNA of the CDR3 is TGTGCCAGCAACCGACCTCTCGGCTACGAGCAGTACTTC.

This clone has only one observation. The chain has TRBV7-4 and TRBJ2-1; 8 bases are a match to TRBD2. This CDR3 is built from 15 residues. Trimming took 3 bases from V and 3 from J; bases not matched to a gene: 4. Per germline, CDR1 SGHVT and CDR2 SQSDAQ. CDR3 sequence reads: CASSFSGIFYNEQFF. CDR3 DNA: TGTGCCAGCAGCTTTAGCGGGATTTTCTACAATGAGCAGTTCTTC.

This CDR3 reads CSASGTQGESNQPQHF. In DNA, the CDR3 is TGCAGTGCTAGCGGGACTCAAGGAGAGAGCAATCAGCCCCAGCATTTT. The chain uses TRBV20-1 and TRBJ1-5; a possible D gene is TRBD1 (5 bases). Germline V gene data show CDR1 as DFQATT and CDR2 as SNEGSKA (reference sequence). V shed 3 bases and J shed 1 base, with 16 bases lying between them. This CDR3 spans 16 amino acids.

Of note for this clone: At one boundary the junction diverges from the germline segment, which might be a read error. V is TRBV6-2 or TRBV6-3 and J is TRBJ2-7; a possible D gene is TRBD1 (6 bases). CDR1 is MNHEY, CDR2 SVGEGT, per germline. This CDR3 has 15 residues. The CDR3: CASRYSGQRSYEQYF. The CDR3 DNA sequence: TGTGCCAGCAGATACTCGGGACAACGAAGCTACGAGCAGTACTTC.

The rearrangement links TRBV20-1 to TRBJ2-7, with D possibly being TRBD2 (5 bases). There are 14 residues in the CDR3. The germline V and J ends were trimmed by 4 bases and 4 bases, with 17 bases remaining between them. In germline, CDR1 is DFQATT, CDR2 SNEGSKA (reference sequence). The DNA for the CDR3 is TGCAGTGCTAATGGACGGCGGGCCCCTTACGAGCAGTACTTC. Protein sequence: CSANGRRAPYEQYF.

This clone appeared a few times. The chain combines TRBV28 with TRBJ1-3; D is unresolved. In germline, CDR1 is MDHEN, CDR2 SYDVKM. The CDR3 runs 11 residues. V was pared by 7 bases and J by 3 bases, with 4 bases between. The CDR3 DNA is TGTGCCAGCACAGATGGAAACACCATATATTTT. This translates into CASTDGNTIYF.

In this sample, this clone turned up a few times. The chain couples TRBV6-4 to TRBJ2-2, with D hard to call. The CDR3 covers 14 residues. V lost 3 bases to trimming and J lost 1 base, with 6 bases between them. Germline CDR1 reads MRHNA; CDR2 reads SNTAGT. The DNA for the CDR3 is TGTGCCAGCAGTGAGGTCCTGAACACCGGGGAGCTGTTTTTT. Protein product: CASSEVLNTGELFF.

Only a few counts were recorded for this clone. The chain uses TRBV7-8 and TRBJ2-7; 14 bases align to TRBD2. CDR3 length: 18 amino acids. CDR1 is SGHVS and CDR2 is FQNEAQ in the germline V gene. J gave up 2 bases and V 3 bases, and 9 bases lay outside the gene matches. The CDR3, as DNA: TGTGCCAGCAGCTTTACCGGGACTAGCGGGAGCTCCGCCTACGAGCAGTACTTC. Protein product: CASSFTGTSGSSAYEQYF.

CDR3 protein: CASSLGQLSSYEQYF. In DNA form, the CDR3 reads TGCGCCAGCAGCTTGGGGCAGCTCAGCTCCTACGAGCAGTACTTC. The chain is built from TRBV5-1 and TRBJ2-7; D is unresolved. V gave up 0 bases and J gave up 0 bases, with 10 bases separating them. Germline V gene sequence: CDR1 SGHRS, CDR2 YFSETQ. The CDR3 runs to 15 residues.

About this clone itself: An end of the junction does not agree with germline; a read error may underlie this. The rearrangement uses TRBV7-7 and TRBJ2-1, with D tentatively TRBD1 (6 bases). The CDR3 has 13 residues. CDR1 and CDR2 from the germline V gene are SSHAT and FNYEAQ (reference sequence). Here the CDR3 DNA reads TGTGCTAGCAGCTTGGGGGCTTTCAATGAGCAGTTCTTC. Protein sequence: CASSLGAFNEQFF.

The rearrangement joins TRBV7-2 to TRBJ2-1; 8 nucleotides align to TRBD2. The junction had 7 bases not matched to a gene; V was cut back by 0 bases and J by 3 bases. The CDR3 runs 17 residues. The germline V gene has CDR1 SGHTA and CDR2 FQGNSA. CDR3 residues: CASSLAFRGGLYNEQFF. The DNA for the CDR3 is TGTGCCAGCAGCTTAGCCTTTCGGGGGGGCCTCTACAATGAGCAGTTCTTC.

The chain employs TRBV7-9 and TRBJ2-7; D possibly corresponds to TRBD1 (5 bases). V lost 0 bases and J lost 2, with 8 bases in between. CDR1 and CDR2 from the germline V gene are SEHNR and FQNEAQ (reference sequence). This CDR3 is 14 amino acids long. CDR3 in DNA: TGTGCCAGCAGCTTAGCAGGGGCGGCCTACGAGCAGTACTTC. Translation: CASSLAGAAYEQYF.

The rearrangement uses TRBV20-1 and TRBJ2-1; 12 positions agree with TRBD2. The ends lost 3 bases at V and 8 bases at J; junction bases unmatched: 5. The germline V gene encodes CDR1 DFQATT and CDR2 SNEGSKA (reference sequence). This CDR3 contains 14 residues. The CDR3 here is CSARTSGSIDEQFF. Written as DNA, the CDR3 is TGCAGTGCTAGGACTAGCGGGAGTATCGATGAGCAGTTCTTC.

The chain joins TRBV20-1 to TRBJ2-2, with a weak D call TRBD2 (6 bases). There are 13 residues in the CDR3. Germline V gene sequence: CDR1 DFQATT, CDR2 SNEGSKA (reference sequence). Trimming cost V 0 bases and J 7 bases, with 9 bases left between them. CDR3 DNA sequence: TGCAGTGCTAGAGATCAGGGAGGCGGGGAGCTGTTTTTT. Residues: CSARDQGGGELFF.

V is TRBV19 and J is TRBJ1-5; D uncertain. The V end was cut by 6 bases, the J end by 7 bases, with 13 bases between. Germline CDR1 is LNHDA and CDR2 is SQIVND (reference sequence). The CDR3 has 13 residues. CDR3 nucleotides: TGTGCCAGTAGCATCAATATATGGCAGCCCCAGCATTTT. Protein: CASSINIWQPQHF.

The V gene is TRBV6-1, the J gene TRBJ2-7; tentatively, D is TRBD2 (5 bases). The CDR3 totals 12 residues. Germline V CDR1 and CDR2: MNHNS, SASEGT. Trimming took 6 bases from V and 5 from J, leaving 11 bases between them. The CDR3 reads CASRPRGDEQYF. CDR3 coding DNA: TGTGCCAGCAGGCCCCGGGGAGACGAGCAGTACTTC.

This clone rates as medium-sized. V usage is TRBV6-5 and J usage is TRBJ2-5; no firm D call. Germline V gene data show CDR1 as MNHEY and CDR2 as SVGAGI. CDR3 size: 13 residues. V was cut by 2 bases and J by 3 bases, with 7 bases left in between. CDR3 coding DNA: TGTGCCAGCAGTTACCGAACAGAAGAGACCCAGTACTTC. Amino acids: CASSYRTEETQYF.

The chain joins TRBV9 to TRBJ1-1; 9 bases agree with TRBD1. This CDR3 spans 14 amino acids. The ends lost 3 bases at V and 6 bases at J; junction bases unmatched: 6. Germline CDR1 is SGDLS and CDR2 is YYNGEE. The CDR3 region is CASSGPTGGPEAFF. In nucleotides, the CDR3 is TGTGCCAGCAGCGGGCCAACAGGGGGCCCTGAAGCTTTCTTT.